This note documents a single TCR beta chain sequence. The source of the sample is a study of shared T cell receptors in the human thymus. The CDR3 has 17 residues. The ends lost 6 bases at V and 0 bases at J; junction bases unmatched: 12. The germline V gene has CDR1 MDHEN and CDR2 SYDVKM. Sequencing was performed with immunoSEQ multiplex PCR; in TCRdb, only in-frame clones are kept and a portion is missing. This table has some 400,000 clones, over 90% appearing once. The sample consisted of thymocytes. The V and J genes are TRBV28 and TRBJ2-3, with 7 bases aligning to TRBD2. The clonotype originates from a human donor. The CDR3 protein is CASSTSPSGSSTDTQYF. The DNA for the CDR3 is TGTGCCAGCAGCACCTCCCCTAGCGGAAGCAGCACAGATACGCAGTATTTT.